Listed here is a single T cell receptor (beta chain). Its recognized antigen is unknown. A read error may produce the germline difference seen at one junction end. The library was prepared using PCR. The instrument given in TCRdb is Illumina HiSeq 2500. Molecular barcoding was employed in the preparation of TCR libraries, with unique molecular identifiers being used to normalize TCRbeta repertoire quantification. Through fastp at Q25 and MiXCR, TCRdb rebuilt clones from the public reads, retaining in-frame beta chains. CDR3 protein sequences are deduplicated, and each keeps its most common genes and DNA. This sample holds about 500,000 distinct CDR3 sequences; approximately 32% were observed only once. Of the sample, more than 2% falls within the top ten clones. The sample comes from a study of T-cell reconstitution after alpha-beta-depleted transplantation in children listed by TCRdb under 2016. A note on the overall study: The study quantitatively tracked T-cell immune reconstitution after TCRalphabeta/CD19-depleted allogeneic hematopoietic cell transplantation in children using TCR repertoire profiling.

The CDR3 covers 14 residues, taking in both the cysteine and the phenylalanine. Just CDR3 DNA is preserved here, 42 bases in frame from base 1. From the germline V gene, CDR1 is KGHSH and CDR2 is LQKENI. The sample in question was PBMCs from the stem cell graft donor, obtained from the stem cell graft. The TCR originated in a human donor who donated a stem cell graft to a child with aplastic anemia. The chain links TRBV18 with TRBJ1-1; 8 junctional bases match TRBD1. DNA sequence: TGTGCCAGCTCCCAAGGACAGGGTTCCACTGACGCTTTCTTT. This translates into CASSQGQGSTDAFF.